This T cell receptor (beta chain) was captured by sequencing in a study of T-cell memory formation after mild COVID-19. Broader study findings: Clones contracting across day 15 to 85 had a balanced CD4/CD8 profile; later expanding clones leaned CD4+. Confirmation was lacking for SARS-CoV-2 specificity of second-wave clones that peaked on day 37.

TCRdb reprocessed the 5' RACE reads with MiXCR, giving one entry per CDR3 protein. Counted here are approximately 570,000 distinct CDR3 sequences, approximately 19% occurring once; the ten biggest clones make up about 11%. Concerning this clonotype: Its antigen remains unidentified.

This CDR3 has 15 amino acids. Germline loops: CDR1 SGHTA, CDR2 FQGNSA. V lost 5 bases, J lost 9 bases, and 13 bases stayed unmatched. The sample comprised PBMCs or a T cell subset sorted from them (not recorded which). V usage is TRBV7-2 and J usage is TRBJ2-1; 7 bases are a match to TRBD1. The TCR was taken from an adult woman who had mild COVID-19 (a few samples of this study predate the infection). Cell type and time point are not known. CDR3 DNA sequence: TGTGCCAGCAGCCACGACACAGGGGCGGTGGGTGAGCAGTTCTTC. Amino acids: CASSHDTGAVGEQFF.